This TCR beta chain was identified during a study of blood T cells in healthy people across ages. This CDR3 region has 13 residues. The V end lost 4 bases, the J end lost 8 bases, and 11 bases lay between the germline ends. Germline CDR1 is SGHTA and CDR2 is FQGNSA. A J-beta primer mix and a sample-barcoded 5' primer were used in a second PCR of roughly 6 to 12 cycles. Sequencing of every sample gave 2.5 million or more CDR3-containing paired-end reads. TCRdb analysed the 5' RACE reads with MiXCR anew, one entry per CDR3 protein. The sample contains around 900,000 distinct CDR3 sequences, 51% of which appear only once. This clonotype was recorded a few times.

Sequences were obtained from blood. The sequence came from a woman aged 60-70 years in good health. The V gene is TRBV7-2, the J gene TRBJ1-4; unclear D gene. CDR3 bases: TGTGCCAGCAGCTCCCGGTCGGGGGAAAAACTGTTTTTT. It translates to CASSSRSGEKLFF.